Each of the 10 T cell receptor beta chains below was sequenced from the same sample in a study of cytomegalovirus exposure and HLA in healthy donors. PCR involved 60 Vbeta and 13 Jbeta primers. Clones were read by immunoSEQ multiplex PCR, and TCRdb kept only the in-frame ones, dropping some. This sample has 97,000 or so clones, with over 8% found just once. Sequenced sample: PBMCs. These receptors came from a man aged 50 to 60 in good health and CMV-seropositive.

The rearrangement links TRBV5-1 to TRBJ1-3, with 7 bases matching TRBD1. CDR1 is SGHRS and CDR2 is YFSETQ in the germline V gene. Unmatched junction bases numbered 8, after V lost 4 bases and J lost 4 bases. The CDR3 is made up of 15 amino acids. CDR3: CASSRGQPTGNTIYF. Written as DNA, the CDR3 is TGCGCCAGCAGCCGGGGACAGCCAACAGGAAACACCATATATTTT.

This clone occurred a few times. V usage is TRBV6-1 and J usage is TRBJ1-2; D perhaps matches TRBD1 (6 bases). V was shortened by 5 bases and J by 4 bases, with 11 bases between the two germline ends. Germline assignment: CDR1 MNHNS and CDR2 SASEGT. The length of the CDR3 is 13 residues. CDR3 residues: CASSLQGAYGYTF. CDR3 bases: TGTGCCAGCAGTCTACAGGGCGCCTATGGCTACACCTTC.

The rearrangement uses TRBV6-1 and TRBJ1-1; weak D call: TRBD1 (6 bases). The germline CDR1 and CDR2 sequences are MNHNS and SASEGT. Trimming stripped 4 bases from V and 6 bases from J, with 12 bases between. The CDR3 extends over 13 amino acids. The CDR3: CASSGRGGPEAFF. CDR3 coding DNA: TGTGCCAGCAGTGGGAGGGGGGGACCTGAAGCTTTCTTT.

V gene TRBV27 combines with J gene TRBJ1-1; TRBD1 matches 8 bases. The CDR3 loop spans 18 amino acids. CDR1 MNHEY and CDR2 SMNVEV come from the germline V gene (reference sequence). V shed 4 bases and J 0 bases; nucleotides not matched to a gene: 13. CDR3 nucleotides: TGTGCCAGCAGTTCGAGGAGGACAGGGCGAGGGATGAACACTGAAGCTTTCTTT. Translating it yields CASSSRRTGRGMNTEAFF.

This sequence joins TRBV15 and TRBJ2-2; D gene ambiguous. This CDR3 has 13 amino acids. Germline V gene lookup returns CDR1 LNHNV and CDR2 YYDKDF (reference sequence). The ends were cut back, 4 bases at V and 6 bases at J, with 9 bases in the middle. CDR3 in DNA: TGTGCCACCAGCACTACCACGTCCGGGGAGCTGTTTTTT. This codes for CATSTTTSGELFF.

The table lists this clone with a few counts. The genes are TRBV7-8 and TRBJ2-7, with 8 bases that match TRBD1. The CDR3 runs to 15 residues. J was trimmed by 3 bases and V by 1 base; bases with no gene match: 5. Germline V gene sequence: CDR1 SGHVS, CDR2 FQNEAQ. The CDR3 DNA reads as TGTGCCAGCAGCTTAGGATCAGGGGGCCTCTACGAGCAGTACTTC. Protein product: CASSLGSGGLYEQYF.

The rearrangement joins TRBV5-1 to TRBJ2-7; 8 nucleotides align to TRBD2. In germline, CDR1 is SGHRS, CDR2 YFSETQ. The junction had 8 bases not matched to a gene; V was cut back by 3 bases and J by 3 bases. CDR3 size: 15 residues. The chain's CDR3 is CASSSGGTSLYEQYF. CDR3 DNA: TGCGCCAGCAGCTCCGGGGGGACTAGTCTCTACGAGCAGTACTTC.

This clone was found a few times. V and J are TRBV4-1 and TRBJ2-2; D perhaps matches TRBD2 (6 bases). Germline lookup yields CDR1 MGHRA and CDR2 YSYEKL. The CDR3 sequence is 16 residues long. V lost 4 bases to trimming and J lost 1 base, with 13 bases between them. CDR3 sequence (DNA): TGCGCCAGCAGCCGCCCCCTAGCGAAGAACACCGGGGAGCTGTTTTTT. Protein: CASSRPLAKNTGELFF.

Only a few counts were recorded for this clone. V is TRBV7-2 and J is TRBJ2-4; D might be TRBD2 (6 bases). The CDR3 has 16 residues. Germline V gives CDR1 SGHTA, CDR2 FQGNSA. The V and J ends lost 5 bases and 0 bases respectively, with 14 bases between them. The CDR3 sequence is CASSPGRGVAKNIQYF. CDR3 DNA sequence: TGTGCCAGCAGCCCCGGGCGCGGGGTAGCCAAAAACATTCAGTACTTC. Full variable domain (remainder filled in from reference TRBV7-2 and TRBJ2-4): GAGVSQSPSNKVTEKGKDVELRCDPISGHTALYWYRQSLGQGLEFLIYFQGNSAPDKSGLPSDRFSAERTGGSVSTLTIQRTQQEDSAVYLCASSPGRGVAKNIQYFGAGTRLSVL.

The sample holds a few counts of this clone. The chain is built from TRBV28 and TRBJ1-1; D perhaps matches TRBD1 (6 bases). The CDR3 spans 13 residues. The ends were cut back, 8 bases at V and 1 base at J, with 11 bases in the middle. Germline CDR1 is MDHEN and CDR2 is SYDVKM. This CDR3 is CASHRDKNTEAFF. For the CDR3, the DNA is TGTGCCAGCCACAGGGACAAGAACACTGAAGCTTTCTTT.